This T cell receptor (beta chain) was profiled in a study of T cells in Graves' hyperthyroidism and ophthalmopathy. Study-wide points: Appearing also in blood were most of the thyroid clonotypes expanded above 0.001.

Concerning this clonotype itself: Its antigen is currently unknown.

The V gene's germline CDR1 is SGHRS and CDR2 YFSETQ. The V gene lost 0 bases and the J gene lost 1 base, with 10 bases spanning the gap. The CDR3 contains 15 residues. From RNA transcripts, TCR beta CDR3 regions were amplified. HTBI primers were used for first-round RT-PCR of the TCR CDR3. TCRdb re-derived calls from the multiplex PCR reads in MiXCR, one entry per CDR3 protein. This table holds 450,000 to 700,000 distinct CDR3 sequences, roughly 46% found once. V and J are TRBV5-1 and TRBJ1-1; the D gene is possibly TRBD1 (5 bases). The sequenced material came from peripheral blood or thyroid tissue (not recorded which). The origin of this receptor is an adult woman with Graves' disease, either hyperthyroidism or ophthalmopathy (not recorded which). CDR3 residues: CASSLVAGRNTEAFF. CDR3 nucleotides: TGCGCCAGCAGCTTGGTGGCAGGGCGGAACACTGAAGCTTTCTTT. The full variable domain, with the rest looked up from reference TRBV5-1 and TRBJ1-1, is KAGVTQTPRYLIKTRGQQVTLSCSPISGHRSVSWYQQTPGQGLQFLFEYFSETQRNKGNFPGRFSGRQFSNSRSEMNVSTLELGDSALYLCASSLVAGRNTEAFFGQGTRLTVV.